A single sample is the source of the 6 T cell receptor beta chains below, sequenced in a study of blood T cell repertoires in COVID-19. Some clones are missing from TCRdb's copy, which holds only in-frame ones; the method was immunoSEQ multiplex PCR. The sample lists 85,000 to 110,000 clones, over 75% seen once, with over 10% in the top ten. Sequencing was done on a sample of peripheral blood. The receptor source for this set is a human donor in a cohort sampled during active or convalescent COVID-19.

V and J are TRBV5-1 and TRBJ1-5; tentatively, D is TRBD1 (6 bases). Germline CDR1 is SGHRS and CDR2 is YFSETQ. The CDR3 consists of 16 residues. V was cut by 0 bases and J by 6 bases, with 16 bases left in between. This CDR3 is CASSLEGGKGSQPQHF. The CDR3 DNA reads TGCGCCAGCAGCTTGGAGGGGGGGAAGGGGAGTCAGCCCCAGCATTTT.

This clone was detected once. The chain links TRBV15 to TRBJ1-3; 7 positions agree with TRBD1. The CDR3 has 17 residues. The germline CDR1 and CDR2 sequences are LNHNV and YYDKDF (reference sequence). The J segment lost 0 bases and the V segment lost 2 bases, leaving 7 bases of the junction unmatched. CDR3 in DNA: TGTGCCACCAGCAGATATAGACAGGGTCTCTCTGGAAACACCATATATTTT. As protein: CATSRYRQGLSGNTIYF.

This clone was detected once. The chain couples TRBV18 to TRBJ2-5; D is perhaps TRBD2 (6 bases). V lost 4 bases to trimming and J lost 2 bases, with 11 bases between them. This CDR3 region has 14 residues. Germline V gene data show CDR1 as KGHSH and CDR2 as LQKENI. For the CDR3, the DNA is TGTGCCAGCTCACGGCCTAGCGCTCAAGAGACCCAGTACTTC. Translated: CASSRPSAQETQYF.

This chain joins TRBV30 and TRBJ1-6; TRBD1 might be the D (5 bases). The germline V gene has CDR1 GTSNPN and CDR2 SVGIG (reference sequence). This CDR3 is 19 amino acids long. V shed 4 bases and J shed 0 bases, with 22 bases lying between them. CDR3 in amino acids: CAWTHQGLHRSSYNSPLHF. The CDR3 nucleotides read TGTGCCTGGACCCACCAGGGCCTTCACCGGAGCTCCTATAATTCACCCCTCCACTTT.

The chain links TRBV11-2 to TRBJ2-1; TRBD1 is a possible D gene (6 bases). The germline gives CDR1 SGHAT, CDR2 FQNNGV. This CDR3 is built from 14 residues. Deletions cut 5 bases from V and 13 bases from J, with 21 bases between. The CDR3 reads CASSPGQFSVGQFF. Written as DNA, the CDR3 is TGTGCCAGCAGCCCTGGACAGTTCTCGGTTGGCCAGTTCTTC.

This clone has only a few counts. The J gene is TRBJ1-4, the V gene TRBV7-9, with a possible D match to TRBD1 (5 bases). Germline lookup yields CDR1 SEHNR and CDR2 FQNEAQ (reference sequence). This CDR3 is 16 amino acids long. Trimming cost V 1 base and J 4 bases, with 13 bases left between them. CDR3 region: CASSLEGQGFNEKLFF. CDR3 coding DNA: TGTGCCAGCAGCTTAGAGGGCCAGGGCTTTAATGAAAAACTGTTTTTT.